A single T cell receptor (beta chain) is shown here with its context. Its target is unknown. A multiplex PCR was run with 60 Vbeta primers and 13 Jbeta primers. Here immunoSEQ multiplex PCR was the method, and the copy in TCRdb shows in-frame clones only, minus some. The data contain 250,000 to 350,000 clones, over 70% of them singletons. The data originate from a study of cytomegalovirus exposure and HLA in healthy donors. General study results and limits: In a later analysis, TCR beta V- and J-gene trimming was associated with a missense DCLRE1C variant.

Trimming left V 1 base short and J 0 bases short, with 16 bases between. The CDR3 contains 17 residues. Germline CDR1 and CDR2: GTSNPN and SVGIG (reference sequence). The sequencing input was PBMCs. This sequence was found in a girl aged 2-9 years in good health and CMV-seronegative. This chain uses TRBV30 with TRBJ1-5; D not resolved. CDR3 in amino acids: CAWSEGGRAFSNQPQHF. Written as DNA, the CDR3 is TGTGCCTGGAGTGAGGGAGGGAGAGCTTTTAGCAATCAGCCCCAGCATTTT.